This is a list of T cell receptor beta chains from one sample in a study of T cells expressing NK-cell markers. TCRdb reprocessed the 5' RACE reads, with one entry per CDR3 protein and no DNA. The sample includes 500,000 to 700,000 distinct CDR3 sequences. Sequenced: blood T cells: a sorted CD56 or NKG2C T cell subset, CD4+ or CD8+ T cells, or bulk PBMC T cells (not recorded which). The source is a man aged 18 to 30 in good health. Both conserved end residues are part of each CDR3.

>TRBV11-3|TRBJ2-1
CASSQRPAASSYNEQFF
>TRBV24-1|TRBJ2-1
CAIGSGGYNEQFF
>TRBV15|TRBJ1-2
CATSAGDRAYGYTF
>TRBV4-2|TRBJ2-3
CASSPRDLDTDTQYF
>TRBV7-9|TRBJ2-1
CASSSPRPGTYNEQFF
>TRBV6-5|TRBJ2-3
CASSYGWGVHTDTQYF
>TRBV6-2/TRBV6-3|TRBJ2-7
CASSYLASAGGDSYEQYF
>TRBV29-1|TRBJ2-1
CSVEKALFPNEQFF
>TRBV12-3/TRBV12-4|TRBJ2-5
CASRGVEGPKETQYF
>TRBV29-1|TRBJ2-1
CSVEPLAGAELYNEQFF
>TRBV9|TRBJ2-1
CASSLTSGEQFF
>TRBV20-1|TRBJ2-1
CSAYGESSYNEQFF
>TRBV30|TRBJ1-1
CAWRGDNTEAFF
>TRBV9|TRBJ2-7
CASSAGIAGGPYEQYF
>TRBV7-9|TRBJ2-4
CASSPGTGANIQYF
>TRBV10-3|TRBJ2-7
CAITVSTSGTYEQYF
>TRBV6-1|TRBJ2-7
CASSRTRGDEQYF
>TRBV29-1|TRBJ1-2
CSVVGFLNGYTF
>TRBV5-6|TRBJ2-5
CASSSWAGGQETQYF
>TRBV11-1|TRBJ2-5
CASSFLEYQETQYF
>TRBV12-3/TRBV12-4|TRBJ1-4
CASSFSQGNLATNEKLFF
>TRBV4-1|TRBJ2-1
CASSPLAELYNEQFF
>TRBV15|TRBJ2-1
CATSSQFLARNEQFF
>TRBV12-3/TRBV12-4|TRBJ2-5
CASSSQTGQETQYF
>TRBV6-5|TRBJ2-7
CASSYPFAGTYEQYF
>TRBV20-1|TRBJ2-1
CSARHGLVEQFF
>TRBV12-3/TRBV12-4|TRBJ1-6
CASSLGGIYNSPLHF
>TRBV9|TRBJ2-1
CASSVGAKFSGEQFF
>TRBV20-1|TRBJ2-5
CSASRGVDLETQYF
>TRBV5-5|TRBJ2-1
CASSLFEVGEQFF
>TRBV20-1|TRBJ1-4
CSALPTGGEEKLFF
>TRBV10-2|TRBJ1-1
CASSELAGLDLEAFF
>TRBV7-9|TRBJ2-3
CASSRPTSSEDTQYF
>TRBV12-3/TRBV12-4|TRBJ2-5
CASSLDRGKTQYF
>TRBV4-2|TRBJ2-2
CASSQGGMAGELFF
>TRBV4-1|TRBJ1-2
CASSQPTGGSYGYTF
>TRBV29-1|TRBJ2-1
CSVAIAGGFGEQFF
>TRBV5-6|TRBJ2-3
CASSLEVGVTDTQYF
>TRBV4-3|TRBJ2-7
CASSQAAGGAYEQYF
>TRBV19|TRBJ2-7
CASRWTGSGGEQYF
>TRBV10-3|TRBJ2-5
CAIRPFGRKETQYF
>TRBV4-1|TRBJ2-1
CASSQVPGAWQFF
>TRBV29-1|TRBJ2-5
CSVGTGVLRETQYF
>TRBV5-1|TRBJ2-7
CASSASGGWDEQYF
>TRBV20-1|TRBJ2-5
CSARLRDYQTQYF
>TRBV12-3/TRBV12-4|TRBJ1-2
CASSWTPRYGYTF
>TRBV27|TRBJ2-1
CASRTGHEQFF
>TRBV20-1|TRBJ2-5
CSAIGGSAETQYF
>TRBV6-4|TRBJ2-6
CASSSQPTDSGANVLTF
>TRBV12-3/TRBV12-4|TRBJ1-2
CASSPRGTGYGYTF
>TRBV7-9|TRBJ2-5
CASSLRQGIVETQYF
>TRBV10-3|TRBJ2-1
CAADPGLFNEQFF
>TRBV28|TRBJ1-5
CASTSSRRTVGNQPQHF
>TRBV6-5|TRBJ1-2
CASSYRTGGGGYTF
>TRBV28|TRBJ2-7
CASSPTNGISYEQYF